The T cell receptor beta chain described here comes from a study of glioma-infiltrating T cells after dendritic cell vaccination (dated by TCRdb to about 2016). The study in broad terms: A cohort of roughly 15 glioblastoma patients from Phase I and II dendritic cell vaccination trials was included, of whom 9 were newly diagnosed and 6 had recurrent disease. Patients received autologous tumor lysate-pulsed dendritic cell vaccination between the early 2000s and the early 2010s. The vaccine was prepared from monocyte-derived dendritic cells that were cultured for about 7 days with IL-4 and GM-CSF and then pulsed overnight with autologous tumor lysate. Each patient was given three intradermal dendritic cell vaccine injections, spaced two weeks apart, in the arm below the axilla. In glioblastoma patients vaccinated with dendritic cells, deep sequencing of TCR beta CDR3 regions served to measure the amount of tumor-infiltrating lymphocytes and to compare repertoires between tumor and blood. Survival after dendritic cell vaccination was correlated with TCR sequencing metrics, including TIL content and tumor-blood repertoire overlap. General study outcomes and caveats: The three-group TCR overlap response model was described as speculative and requiring prospective validation. The cohort was small and heterogeneous, with few patients having full blood and tumor sets and even fewer initial-recurrent tumor pairs. No direct relationship between TCR clonality and survival was found, suggesting a diverse polyclonal response may matter. After dendritic cell vaccination, a higher estimated pretreatment TIL content predicted longer time to progression and overall survival.

TCRB CDR3 regions were amplified from around 1.9 ug genomic DNA, or all available DNA if less, using the immunoSEQ assay. The multiplex PCR relied on 60 forward primers for TCR V beta segments and 13 reverse primers for J beta segments. Synthetic control templates were spiked into each sample at limiting dilution to estimate reads per starting template. The Illumina HiSeq System generated 87 bp sequencing reads. In the source study's methods: PCR and sequencing errors were removed by merging closely related sequences with a nearest neighbor algorithm. TCR overlap was measured as the percentage of unique tumor TCR beta sequences also present in the same patient's peripheral blood. TCRdb obtained this table from immuneACCESS and retained in-frame rearrangements with V and J assigned. These tables miss some clones; where compared with another copy, unresolved V genes account for less than half of the shortfall, and the remainder is unexplained. V and J calls and clone size are those listed in that table; D and trimming were worked out from the DNA. The table for this sample lists 55,000 to 75,000 clones; about 86% of them were counted only once. The ten biggest clones cover about a sixth of the sample.

Interpreted using the paper, the time point label stands for: after dendritic cell vaccination, including at tumor progression/relapse. Selection of patients required sufficient residual fresh-frozen tumor tissue and over two years of available survival data. None of the glioblastoma patients carried an isocitrate dehydrogenase mutation, although molecular status otherwise varied. PBMC collection took place before vaccination, two weeks after the third vaccination, and at tumor progression if progression occurred. Genomic DNA was extracted with the Qiagen DNeasy Blood extraction Kit. This clone was picked up one time. The specificity of this receptor is unknown. Within one base of it there is no much larger clone, and no base qualities were kept. The CDR3 numbers 17 residues from cysteine through phenylalanine. Of all the DNA, just the CDR3 is kept, 51 bases in frame from base 1. Taken from the germline V gene, the CDR1 and CDR2 loops are SNHLY and FYNNEI. The V end gives up 6 bases and the J end 4 bases, leaving 12 bases in the junction not matched to a gene.

The sequence joins TRBV2 to TRBJ2-2; 9 bases in the middle match TRBD1. The receptor's source is a human donor with glioblastoma. The sequenced sample was blood, obtained after dendritic cell vaccination. CDR3 region: CASRGPTGGRVTGELFF. The sequenced DNA: TGTGCCAGCAGGGGCCCGACAGGGGGTCGGGTCACCGGGGAGCTGTTTTTT.